This T cell receptor (beta chain) was found in a study of tumor-infiltrating lymphocytes in primary liver carcinoma. On the study more broadly: Tumor staging was T1-T3 N0M0; sizes spanned about 4 to 10 cm across.

Notes on the study in general: Tumors had a significantly higher top-250-clone fraction than blood (p = 0.039).

This clonotype was recorded at least ten times. Its cognate antigen is unknown. The investigators made TCR beta cDNA from around 530 ng total RNA, using a constant-region primer. Slightly modified ARM-PCR served as the procedure for the TCR beta libraries. These libraries came from three rounds of nested multiplex PCR. TRBV1-TRBV30 forward and Cbeta reverse primers drove the first two roughly 10-cycle rounds. TCRdb re-analysed the multiplex PCR reads in MiXCR, keeping a single row per CDR3 protein. The sample lists around 21,000 distinct CDR3 sequences, over 65% occurring once. Per germline, CDR1 MNHEY and CDR2 SVGEGT. The CDR3 spans 14 residues. V lost 4 bases and J 3 bases, leaving 7 bases between the germline ends. Co-extracting RNA and DNA was done with roughly 17-32 mg of unsorted bulk tissue as input. Each participant had primary liver carcinoma, and surgical resection was the treatment.

This receptor was obtained from a man aged 35 to 55 with primary liver carcinoma and hepatitis B virus infection. J is TRBJ2-6 and V is TRBV6-2 or TRBV6-3; D ambiguous. The specimen sequenced was liver tumor tissue from sampling region 1. Subset described: tumor region T1, superior pole. The CDR3 DNA sequence: TGTGCCAGCAGTTCTGGGGATGGGGCCAACGTCCTGACTTTC. It encodes CASSSGDGANVLTF.